What follows describes a single T cell receptor (beta chain). Its antigen is currently unknown. The data belong to a study of cytomegalovirus exposure and HLA in healthy donors. General study findings and limits: Apart from CMV serostatus, no immune exposure information was available. Previously analyzed data showed that most TCR beta V segments were productive at a frequency of about 87% or about 30%.

Researchers ran the PCR with 60 Vbeta and 13 Jbeta primers. TCRdb keeps only in-frame clones here, not all; method: immunoSEQ multiplex PCR. The profile shows about 140,000 clones, approximately 80% of them singletons. The specimen sequenced was PBMCs. This clonotype was sampled from a woman between 18 and 30 years old in good health and CMV-seropositive.

The CDR3 region is CASSLFSATEAFF. The CDR3 bases are TGTGCCAGCAGCTTGTTCAGTGCCACTGAAGCTTTCTTT. This chain joins TRBV5-6 and TRBJ1-1; D not certain. Germline CDR1 and CDR2: SGHDT and YYEEEE. The CDR3 length is 13 residues. V lost 1 base and J 4 bases, leaving 8 bases between the germline ends.